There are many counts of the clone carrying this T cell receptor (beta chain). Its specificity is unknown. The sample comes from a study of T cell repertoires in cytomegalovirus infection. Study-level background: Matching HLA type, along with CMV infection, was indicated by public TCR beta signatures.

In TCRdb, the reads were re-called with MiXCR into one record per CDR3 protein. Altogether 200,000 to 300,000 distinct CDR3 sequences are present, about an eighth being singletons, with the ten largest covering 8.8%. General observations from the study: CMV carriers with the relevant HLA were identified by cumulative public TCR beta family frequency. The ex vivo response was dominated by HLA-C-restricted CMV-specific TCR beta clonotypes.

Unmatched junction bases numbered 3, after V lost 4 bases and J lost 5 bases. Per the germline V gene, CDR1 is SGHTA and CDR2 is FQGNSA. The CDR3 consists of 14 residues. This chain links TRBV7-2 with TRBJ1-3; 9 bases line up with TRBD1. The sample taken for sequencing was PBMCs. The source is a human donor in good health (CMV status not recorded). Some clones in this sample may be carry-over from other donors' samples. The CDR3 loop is CASSSGQGRNTIYF. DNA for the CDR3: TGTGCCAGCAGCTCGGGACAGGGCCGAAACACCATATATTTT.